This T cell receptor beta chain was sequenced for a study of PD-1 blockade in mismatch repair-deficient tumors. Assay used: immunoSEQ multiplex PCR; TCRdb lists only in-frame clones, some missing. Here the sample spans about 51,000 clones, over 65% being singletons. Germline V lookup: CDR1 LNHDA, CDR2 SQIVND (reference sequence). CDR3 length equals 16 residues. Trimming cost V 7 bases and J 6 bases; bases outside gene matches: 12. The TCR was taken from an adult with mismatch repair-deficient cancer. This sample comprised peripheral blood, obtained 4 weeks after starting pembrolizumab. This chain joins TRBV19 and TRBJ1-5; 10 positions agree with TRBD1. CDR3 nucleotide sequence: TGTGCCAGTAATAGTATAAGGACAGGGGGTAGTCAGCCCCAGCATTTT. The encoded protein is CASNSIRTGGSQPQHF.